A selection of T cell receptor beta chains follows, all from one sample in a study of shared clonotypes between healthy human individuals. Some clones are missing from TCRdb's copy, which holds only in-frame ones; the method was immunoSEQ multiplex PCR. The sample lists hundreds of thousands of clones, around 96% occurring once. Sequenced material: naive CD8+ T cells sorted from blood. These receptor sequences come from a woman between 25 and 40 years old in good health. CDR3s include the opening cysteine and the closing phenylalanine or tryptophan. Each record gives: J gene, D gene, clone size, V gene, CDR3 protein, CDR3 DNA. D genes are given only for firm matches. Clone size appears in some rows only: once, few, many, or a class for an expanded clone.

j_call: TRBJ2-7; d_call: TRBD1; clone_size: NA; v_call: TRBV25-1; cdr3_aa: CASSGPGQGSYEQYF; cdr3_nt: TGTGCCAGCAGCGGGCCGGGACAGGGGTCCTACGAGCAGTACTTC
j_call: TRBJ1-3; d_call: NA; clone_size: once; v_call: TRBV11-1; cdr3_aa: CASSLASRRGNTIYF; cdr3_nt: TGTGCCAGCAGCTTAGCGTCCCGACGAGGAAACACCATATATTTT
j_call: TRBJ2-3; d_call: TRBD2; clone_size: NA; v_call: TRBV4-2; cdr3_aa: CASSQGVAGGLWDTQYF; cdr3_nt: TGTGCCAGCAGCCAAGGAGTAGCGGGAGGGCTTTGGGATACGCAGTATTTT
j_call: TRBJ2-2; d_call: TRBD2; clone_size: NA; v_call: TRBV2; cdr3_aa: CASRWSLEGGRALNTGELFF; cdr3_nt: TGTGCCAGCAGGTGGTCCCTGGAGGGCGGGAGGGCCTTGAACACCGGGGAGCTGTTTTTT
j_call: TRBJ2-3; d_call: TRBD2; clone_size: NA; v_call: TRBV9; cdr3_aa: CASSGGLAGGILQYF; cdr3_nt: TGTGCCAGCAGCGGCGGACTAGCGGGAGGGATTCTGCAGTATTTT
j_call: TRBJ2-4; d_call: NA; clone_size: NA; v_call: TRBV13; cdr3_aa: CASSLGLGKTIQYF; cdr3_nt: TGTGCCAGCAGCTTAGGGCTTGGGAAAACCATTCAGTACTTC
j_call: TRBJ1-2; d_call: NA; clone_size: NA; v_call: TRBV19; cdr3_aa: CASSRQKYDYGYTF; cdr3_nt: TGTGCCAGTAGTCGACAAAAGTACGACTATGGCTACACCTTC
j_call: TRBJ2-5; d_call: NA; clone_size: NA; v_call: TRBV13; cdr3_aa: CASSLVRGAGRQYF; cdr3_nt: TGTGCCAGCAGCTTAGTTCGGGGCGCAGGGCGCCAGTACTTC
j_call: TRBJ1-5; d_call: NA; clone_size: NA; v_call: TRBV7-9; cdr3_aa: CASSFSNQPQHF; cdr3_nt: TGTGCCAGCAGCTTCTCCAATCAGCCCCAGCATTTT
j_call: TRBJ1-1; d_call: NA; clone_size: NA; v_call: TRBV29-1; cdr3_aa: CSVTDYRVGTEAFF; cdr3_nt: TGCAGCGTTACAGATTACAGGGTAGGCACTGAAGCTTTCTTT
j_call: TRBJ2-7; d_call: TRBD2; clone_size: once; v_call: TRBV10-1; cdr3_aa: CASSDTLAGAYEQYF; cdr3_nt: TGCGCCAGCAGTGACACCCTAGCGGGGGCCTACGAGCAGTACTTC
j_call: TRBJ2-7; d_call: TRBD2; clone_size: NA; v_call: TRBV9; cdr3_aa: CASSAAGGDGTYEQYF; cdr3_nt: TGTGCCAGCAGCGCAGCGGGGGGGGACGGAACCTACGAGCAGTACTTC
j_call: TRBJ2-1; d_call: TRBD2; clone_size: NA; v_call: TRBV5-6; cdr3_aa: CASSLARGRTRLNNEQFF; cdr3_nt: TGTGCCAGCAGCTTGGCCCGGGGCCGGACTAGACTTAACAATGAGCAGTTCTTC
j_call: TRBJ2-7; d_call: NA; clone_size: NA; v_call: TRBV14; cdr3_aa: CASSQETGREYEQYF; cdr3_nt: TGTGCCAGCAGCCAAGAAACAGGGAGGGAGTACGAGCAGTACTTC
j_call: TRBJ1-2; d_call: NA; clone_size: NA; v_call: TRBV28; cdr3_aa: CASRGDGSYGYTF; cdr3_nt: TGTGCCAGCAGAGGGGACGGCTCGTATGGCTACACCTTC
j_call: TRBJ2-3; d_call: TRBD1; clone_size: NA; v_call: TRBV27; cdr3_aa: CASSIQGPRFTDTQYF; cdr3_nt: TGTGCCAGCAGCATACAGGGGCCGCGGTTCACAGATACGCAGTATTTT
j_call: TRBJ2-7; d_call: TRBD1; clone_size: NA; v_call: TRBV10-2; cdr3_aa: CASSGQGSHEQYF; cdr3_nt: TGCGCCAGCAGCGGACAGGGATCCCACGAGCAGTACTTC
j_call: TRBJ2-5; d_call: NA; clone_size: NA; v_call: TRBV21-1; cdr3_aa: CASSKAAETQYF; cdr3_nt: TGTGCCAGCAGCAAAGCGGCTGAGACCCAGTACTTC
j_call: TRBJ1-2; d_call: NA; clone_size: NA; v_call: TRBV29-1; cdr3_aa: CSGRTVGFSYTF; cdr3_nt: TGCAGCGGTAGGACAGTGGGGTTTAGCTACACCTTC
j_call: TRBJ2-4; d_call: TRBD2; clone_size: NA; v_call: TRBV14; cdr3_aa: CASSQGTSGIQNIQYF; cdr3_nt: TGTGCCAGCAGCCAAGGGACTAGCGGGATTCAAAACATTCAGTACTTC
j_call: TRBJ1-3; d_call: NA; clone_size: NA; v_call: TRBV5-8; cdr3_aa: CASSPGVSSGNTIYF; cdr3_nt: TGTGCCAGCAGCCCGGGAGTTTCCTCTGGAAACACCATATATTTT
j_call: TRBJ2-7; d_call: NA; clone_size: once; v_call: TRBV7-9; cdr3_aa: CASSLSVVEQYF; cdr3_nt: TGTGCCAGCAGCTTGTCAGTGGTCGAGCAGTACTTC
j_call: TRBJ2-3; d_call: NA; clone_size: NA; v_call: TRBV7-8; cdr3_aa: CASSLVAGTDTQYF; cdr3_nt: TGTGCCAGCAGCTTAGTCGCGGGCACAGATACGCAGTATTTT
j_call: TRBJ2-7; d_call: NA; clone_size: NA; v_call: TRBV5-4; cdr3_aa: CASSSRYSGLEQYF; cdr3_nt: TGTGCCAGCAGCTCAAGGTATAGCGGCCTCGAGCAGTACTTC
j_call: TRBJ2-7; d_call: NA; clone_size: NA; v_call: TRBV30; cdr3_aa: CAWRDTGSYEQYF; cdr3_nt: TGTGCCTGGAGGGACACCGGCTCCTACGAGCAGTACTTC
j_call: TRBJ2-5; d_call: TRBD2; clone_size: NA; v_call: TRBV11-2; cdr3_aa: CASSTLAGAVQETQYF; cdr3_nt: TGTGCCAGCAGCACATTAGCGGGAGCCGTCCAAGAGACCCAGTACTTC
j_call: TRBJ1-5; d_call: NA; clone_size: NA; v_call: TRBV19; cdr3_aa: CAIRREQPQHF; cdr3_nt: TGTGCTATAAGACGGGAACAGCCCCAGCATTTT
j_call: TRBJ2-7; d_call: NA; clone_size: NA; v_call: TRBV2; cdr3_aa: CASSEGHFYEQYF; cdr3_nt: TGTGCCAGCAGTGAGGGACATTTCTACGAGCAGTACTTC
j_call: TRBJ2-3; d_call: NA; clone_size: NA; v_call: TRBV28; cdr3_aa: CASSYWGGTDTQYF; cdr3_nt: TGTGCCAGCAGTTACTGGGGGGGCACAGATACGCAGTATTTT
j_call: TRBJ2-5; d_call: TRBD2; clone_size: NA; v_call: TRBV6-5; cdr3_aa: CASSPWTSGGETQYF; cdr3_nt: TGTGCCAGCAGCCCCTGGACTAGCGGCGGAGAGACCCAGTACTTC
j_call: TRBJ2-7; d_call: NA; clone_size: NA; v_call: TRBV5-6; cdr3_aa: CASSSGPYEQYF; cdr3_nt: TGTGCCAGCAGCTCGGGCCCCTACGAGCAGTACTTC
j_call: TRBJ2-7; d_call: TRBD2; clone_size: once; v_call: TRBV28; cdr3_aa: CASSLRLGSGRANSYEQYF; cdr3_nt: TGTGCCAGCAGTTTACGGCTGGGTTCCGGGAGGGCGAACTCCTACGAGCAGTACTTC
j_call: TRBJ1-3; d_call: NA; clone_size: NA; v_call: TRBV15; cdr3_aa: CATSRDSDSGNTIYF; cdr3_nt: TGTGCCACCAGCAGAGATTCCGACTCTGGAAACACCATATATTTT
j_call: TRBJ2-3; d_call: TRBD2; clone_size: NA; v_call: TRBV9; cdr3_aa: CASSLSGNTQYF; cdr3_nt: TGTGCCAGCAGCCTTAGCGGGAATACGCAGTATTTT
j_call: TRBJ1-5; d_call: TRBD1; clone_size: NA; v_call: TRBV19; cdr3_aa: CASSIFGQVNQPQHF; cdr3_nt: TGTGCCAGTAGTATCTTTGGACAGGTCAATCAGCCCCAGCATTTT
j_call: TRBJ1-1; d_call: NA; clone_size: NA; v_call: TRBV29-1; cdr3_aa: CSVEGADGGDDTEAFF; cdr3_nt: TGCAGCGTTGAGGGTGCGGACGGGGGAGATGACACTGAAGCTTTCTTT
j_call: TRBJ1-5; d_call: TRBD1; clone_size: NA; v_call: TRBV7-8; cdr3_aa: CASSSGTVNQPQHF; cdr3_nt: TGTGCCAGCAGCTCCGGGACAGTCAATCAGCCCCAGCATTTT
j_call: TRBJ2-1; d_call: TRBD2; clone_size: NA; v_call: TRBV15; cdr3_aa: CATSRAGGRHHNEQFF; cdr3_nt: TGTGCCACCAGCAGAGCCGGCGGGAGGCACCACAATGAGCAGTTCTTC
j_call: TRBJ2-7; d_call: NA; clone_size: NA; v_call: TRBV2; cdr3_aa: CASSLWPYEQYF; cdr3_nt: TGTGCCAGCAGTCTATGGCCCTACGAGCAGTACTTC
j_call: TRBJ2-5; d_call: TRBD2; clone_size: NA; v_call: TRBV9; cdr3_aa: CASSEGTSGRETQYF; cdr3_nt: TGTGCCAGCAGCGAGGGGACTAGCGGGAGAGAGACCCAGTACTTC
j_call: TRBJ2-7; d_call: TRBD2; clone_size: NA; v_call: TRBV5-4; cdr3_aa: CAHSASGGYEQYF; cdr3_nt: TGTGCACACAGTGCTAGCGGGGGGTACGAGCAGTACTTC
j_call: TRBJ2-7; d_call: NA; clone_size: NA; v_call: TRBV5-6; cdr3_aa: CASSLGGYEQYF; cdr3_nt: TGTGCCAGCAGCTTGGGTGGTTACGAGCAGTACTTC
j_call: TRBJ2-1; d_call: NA; clone_size: NA; v_call: TRBV5-1; cdr3_aa: CASSLAGHEYNEQFF; cdr3_nt: TGCGCCAGCAGCTTAGCCGGACACGAGTACAATGAGCAGTTCTTC
j_call: TRBJ2-1; d_call: TRBD1; clone_size: NA; v_call: TRBV30; cdr3_aa: CAWSYGTARPNEQFF; cdr3_nt: TGTGCCTGGAGTTACGGGACAGCCCGCCCCAATGAGCAGTTCTTC
j_call: TRBJ2-5; d_call: TRBD2; clone_size: NA; v_call: TRBV5-1; cdr3_aa: CASSLKAGAVGQTQYF; cdr3_nt: TGCGCCAGCAGCTTAAAAGCGGGAGCAGTGGGACAGACCCAGTACTTC
j_call: TRBJ2-1; d_call: TRBD2; clone_size: NA; v_call: TRBV27; cdr3_aa: CASSDLAGGRNEQFF; cdr3_nt: TGTGCCAGCAGTGACTTAGCGGGAGGGCGGAATGAGCAGTTCTTC
j_call: TRBJ1-1; d_call: NA; clone_size: NA; v_call: TRBV6-1; cdr3_aa: CASSEMGYRNTEAFF; cdr3_nt: TGTGCCAGCAGTGAAATGGGGTATCGGAACACTGAAGCTTTCTTT
j_call: TRBJ1-1; d_call: TRBD1; clone_size: NA; v_call: TRBV2; cdr3_aa: CARKDRGRTEAFF; cdr3_nt: TGTGCCAGAAAGGACAGGGGGAGGACTGAAGCTTTCTTT
j_call: TRBJ1-1; d_call: NA; clone_size: NA; v_call: TRBV1; cdr3_aa: CTSSQGTENTEAFF; cdr3_nt: TGCACCAGCAGCCAAGGGACAGAGAACACTGAAGCTTTCTTT
j_call: TRBJ2-7; d_call: TRBD2; clone_size: NA; v_call: TRBV27; cdr3_aa: CASREGLAESYEQYF; cdr3_nt: TGTGCCAGCAGAGAGGGACTAGCGGAATCCTACGAGCAGTACTTC
j_call: TRBJ1-2; d_call: NA; clone_size: NA; v_call: TRBV5-8; cdr3_aa: CASSLLVVGYGYTF; cdr3_nt: TGTGCCAGCAGCTTGCTAGTCGTGGGCTATGGCTACACCTTC
j_call: TRBJ2-3; d_call: TRBD2; clone_size: few; v_call: TRBV2; cdr3_aa: CASPLAEFTDTQYF; cdr3_nt: TGTGCCAGCCCACTAGCGGAGTTCACAGATACGCAGTATTTT